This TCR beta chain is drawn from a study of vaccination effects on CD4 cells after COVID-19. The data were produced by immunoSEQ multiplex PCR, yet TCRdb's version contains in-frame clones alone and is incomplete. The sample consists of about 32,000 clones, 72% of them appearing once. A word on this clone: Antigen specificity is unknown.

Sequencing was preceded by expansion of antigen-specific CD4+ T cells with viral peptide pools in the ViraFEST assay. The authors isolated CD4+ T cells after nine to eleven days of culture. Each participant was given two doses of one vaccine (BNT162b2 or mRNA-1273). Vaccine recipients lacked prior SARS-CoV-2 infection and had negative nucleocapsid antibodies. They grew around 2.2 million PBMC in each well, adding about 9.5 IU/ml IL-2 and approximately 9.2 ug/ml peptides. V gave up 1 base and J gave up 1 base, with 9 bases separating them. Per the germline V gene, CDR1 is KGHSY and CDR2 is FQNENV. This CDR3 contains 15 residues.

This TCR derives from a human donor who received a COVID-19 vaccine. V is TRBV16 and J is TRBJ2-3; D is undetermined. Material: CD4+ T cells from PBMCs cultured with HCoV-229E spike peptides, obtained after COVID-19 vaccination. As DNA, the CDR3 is TGTGCCAGCAGCCAATTGACAAGGGGCACAGATACGCAGTATTTT. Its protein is CASSQLTRGTDTQYF.